This TCR beta chain was found in a study of blood T cell repertoires in COVID-19. Across the whole study: COVID-19 samples, acute and convalescent, were from the United States, Italy and Spain. Sources were T cells, B-cell-depleted T cells, or PBMCs; the material itself was cDNA or gDNA.

This CDR3 region has 19 residues. Germline loops: CDR1 SSHAT, CDR2 FNYEAQ (reference sequence). Per the original data handling: Reference gene primer amplification yielded estimated nucleated cell counts. Sequenced by immunoSEQ multiplex PCR; TCRdb stores in-frame clones only, minus some. For V, J and clone size, that table is used; D and trimming come from the DNA. The sample yields about 140,000 clones, 60% to 85% seen once. Details on this clone: A junction boundary mismatches the germline segment, possibly from a read error.

J is TRBJ2-7 and V is TRBV7-7, with 14 positions matching TRBD2. Source material: peripheral blood. The clonotype comes from a woman in her fifties or sixties with acute or convalescent COVID-19. As DNA, the CDR3 is TGTGCTAGCAACCAACACGGACTAGCGGGAGGAGCAGGGCCCTACGAGCAGTACTTC. Amino acids: CASNQHGLAGGAGPYEQYF. Combining the CDR3 with reference TRBV7-7 and TRBJ2-7 gives the whole variable domain GAGVSQSPRYKVTKRGQDVTLRCDPISSHATLYWYQQALGQGPEFLTYFNYEAQPDKSGLPSDRFSAERPEGSISTLTIQRTEQRDSAMYRCASNQHGLAGGAGPYEQYFGPGTRLTVT.